The clone carrying this T cell receptor beta chain has at least ten counts. The antigen remains unidentified. Per the original data handling: In papillary thyroid cancer, a distant-metastasis classifier was built using CDR3 differences across clinicopathological groups. MiXCR re-clonotyped the PCR reads for TCRdb. TCRdb, not the original authors, processed these V and J calls. Among 90,000 or so clones listed, 8.6% were seen once. All patients were treatment-naive before thyroid surgery. The CDR3 is 14 amino acids. Trimming pared 0 bases from V and 1 base from J, leaving 4 bases between. This entry belongs to a study of metastatic and nonmetastatic thyroid tumors. Study-level information: Repertoire comparisons spanned blood and tumor or nodule tissue from malignant and benign thyroid patients.

Overall study findings and caveats: Relative to benign nodules, malignant thyroid tumors were reportedly characterized by significantly elevated TCR beta diversity in blood and tumor.

Sequenced: blood. The rearrangement uses TRBV12-3 or TRBV12-4 and TRBJ2-4; the D is unclear. This TCR was sampled from a female donor with papillary thyroid cancer or a benign thyroid nodule (not recorded which). Some clones in this sample may be carry-over from other donors' samples. CDR3 bases: TGTGCCAGCAGTTTAGCTGGGGCCAAAAACATTCAGTACTTC. Its translation is CASSLAGAKNIQYF.